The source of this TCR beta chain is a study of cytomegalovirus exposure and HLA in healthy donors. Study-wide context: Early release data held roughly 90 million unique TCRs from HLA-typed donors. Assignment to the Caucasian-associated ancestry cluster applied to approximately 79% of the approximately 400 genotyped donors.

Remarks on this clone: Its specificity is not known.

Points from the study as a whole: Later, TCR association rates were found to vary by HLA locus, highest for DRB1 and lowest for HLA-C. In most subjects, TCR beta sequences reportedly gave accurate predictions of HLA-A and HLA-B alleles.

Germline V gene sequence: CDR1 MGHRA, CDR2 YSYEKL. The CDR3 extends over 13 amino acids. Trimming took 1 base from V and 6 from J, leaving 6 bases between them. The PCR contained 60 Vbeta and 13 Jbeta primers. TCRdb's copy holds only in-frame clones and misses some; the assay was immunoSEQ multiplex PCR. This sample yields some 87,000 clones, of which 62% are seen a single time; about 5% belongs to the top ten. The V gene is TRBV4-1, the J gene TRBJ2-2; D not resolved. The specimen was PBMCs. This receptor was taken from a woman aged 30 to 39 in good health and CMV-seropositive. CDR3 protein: CASSQGSAGELFF. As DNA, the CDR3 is TGCGCCAGCAGCCAAGGGTCGGCCGGGGAGCTGTTTTTT.